The 26 T cell receptor beta chains below all came from one sample that was sequenced in a study of human T cells and chemical hapten exposure (dated by TCRdb to the early 2020s). The method behind the library was RACE. TCRdb records NextSeq 500 as the sequencer. TCRdb took the public reads, trimmed them with fastp at Q25, ran MiXCR for clone calling and kept in-frame beta chains. All rows with the same CDR3 protein become a single entry with the most common DNA and genes. For this sample the table gives about 270,000 distinct CDR3 sequences, of which almost 8% were detected only once. More than 0.95% of the sample goes to the ten largest clones. Explained via the paper, the time point label denotes: pre-sensitization, week 0. The treatment or condition label, read with the paper, signifies: therapeutic diphenylcyclopropenone sensitization with weekly scalp DPC. Sequencing used whole blood, obtained in connection with sensitization to the hapten diphenylcyclopropenone (DPC). The receptors were gathered from a man aged 18-30 years with alopecia areata. Some clones in this sample may be carry-over from other donors' samples.

The chain carries TRBV5-5 and TRBJ1-5; possible D gene TRBD1, 6 bases. The CDR3 covers 15 residues. V gave up 0 bases and J gave up 5 bases, with 12 bases separating them. Germline CDR1 reads SGHKS; CDR2 reads YYEKEE (reference sequence). CDR3 residues: CASSLVSGHDQPQHF. The CDR3 nucleotides are TGTGCCAGCAGCTTGGTTTCGGGACACGATCAGCCCCAGCATTTT.

This chain uses TRBV4-2 with TRBJ2-1, with 7 bases lining up with TRBD2. This CDR3 contains 14 residues. From germline, CDR1 is LGHNA and CDR2 YNFKEQ. Trimming cost V 4 bases and J 7 bases; bases outside gene matches: 7. The CDR3 here is CASSPIGEGNEQFF. The CDR3 DNA sequence: TGTGCCAGCAGCCCAATCGGGGAGGGAAATGAGCAGTTCTTC.

This clonotype occurred many times. The rearrangement joins TRBV5-1 to TRBJ2-7; possible D gene TRBD1, 6 bases. Trimming pared 1 base from V and 3 bases from J, leaving 11 bases between. Germline loops: CDR1 SGHRS, CDR2 YFSETQ. This CDR3 contains 14 residues. The CDR3 loop reads CASSLRTDNYEQYF. CDR3 bases: TGCGCCAGCAGCTTGCGGACAGACAACTACGAGCAGTACTTC.

This chain joins TRBV18 and TRBJ1-6; TRBD1 aligns across 7 bases. CDR1 is KGHSH, CDR2 LQKENI, per germline. The CDR3 covers 16 residues. Trimming took 0 bases from V and 9 from J; bases not matched to a gene: 8. The CDR3 loop reads CASSPPARGPGSPLHF. The DNA for the CDR3 is TGTGCCAGCTCACCACCGGCTAGGGGGCCGGGTTCACCCCTCCACTTT. Using reference TRBV18 and TRBJ1-6 for the parts outside the CDR3, the full variable domain is NAGVMQNPRHLVRRRGQEARLRCSPMKGHSHVYWYRQLPEEGLKFMVYLQKENIIDESGMPKERFSAEFPKEGPSILRIQQVVRGDSAAYFCASSPPARGPGSPLHFGNGTRLTVT.

The gene calls are TRBV3-1 and TRBJ1-1, with D possibly TRBD1 on 6 matching bases. Trimming removed 5 bases from V and 7 bases from J, with 11 bases in between. The CDR3 covers 12 residues. The germline V gene has CDR1 LGHDT and CDR2 YNNKEL (reference sequence). The CDR3 sequence is CASSNRDIEAFF. DNA of the CDR3: TGTGCCAGCAGCAACCGGGACATTGAAGCTTTCTTT.

This clonotype showed up just a few times. The rearrangement links TRBV10-2 to TRBJ2-5, with a tentative D call TRBD2 (5 bases). The V gene lost 4 bases and the J gene lost 4 bases, with 13 bases spanning the gap. The CDR3 is 14 residues long. Germline values: CDR1 WSHSY, CDR2 SAAADI. This chain's CDR3 is CASSVRGPLETQYF. Written as DNA, the CDR3 is TGCGCCAGCAGTGTACGAGGGCCGTTAGAGACCCAGTACTTC.

This clonotype was seen many times. The chain uses TRBV29-1 and TRBJ2-1; 9 bases align to TRBD2. This CDR3 spans 14 amino acids. Germline V gene lookup returns CDR1 SQVTM and CDR2 ANQGSEA. V was pared by 4 bases and J by 4 bases, with 5 bases of the junction left unmatched. CDR3 sequence (DNA): TGCAGCGTTGGCGGGGGGGCCACATACAATGAGCAGTTCTTC. It codes for CSVGGGATYNEQFF.

This clonotype showed up many times. The chain recombines TRBV10-3 with TRBJ1-2; D gene unclear. The CDR3 spans 13 residues. Germline loops: CDR1 ENHRY, CDR2 SYGVKD. Deletions cut 3 bases from V and 5 bases from J, with 10 bases between. CDR3 loop: CAISDPVKYGYTF. The CDR3 coding sequence is TGTGCCATCAGTGATCCTGTGAAGTATGGCTACACCTTC.

This clonotype was seen repeatedly, ten times or more. This chain uses TRBV10-3 with TRBJ1-5; the D gene is possibly TRBD1 (6 bases). Deletions cut 4 bases from V and 3 bases from J, with 10 bases between. CDR3 size: 14 residues. Germline V lookup: CDR1 ENHRY, CDR2 SYGVKD. The CDR3 sequence: CAISGDTNNQPQHF. Written as DNA, the CDR3 is TGTGCCATCAGTGGGGACACCAACAATCAGCCCCAGCATTTT.

This clonotype was detected only a few times. V and J are TRBV6-2 or TRBV6-3 and TRBJ2-1, with D possibly TRBD1 on 5 matching bases. V dropped 0 bases and J dropped 0 bases, with 21 bases sitting between them. The CDR3 sequence is 20 residues long. From germline, CDR1 is MNHEY and CDR2 SVGEGT. The CDR3 bases are TGTGCCAGCAGTTACTCGCCCCCTTCTCAGGGAAAGAGCTCCTACAATGAGCAGTTCTTC. It is translated as CASSYSPPSQGKSSYNEQFF.

The chain links TRBV2 to TRBJ1-5; D unresolved. The germline V and J ends were trimmed by 7 bases and 1 base, with 8 bases remaining between them. The CDR3 length is 13 residues. The germline V gene has CDR1 SNHLY and CDR2 FYNNEI. The CDR3 is CASTAESNQPQHF. Written as DNA, the CDR3 is TGTGCCAGCACGGCTGAAAGCAATCAGCCCCAGCATTTT. Full variable domain (remainder filled in from reference TRBV2 and TRBJ1-5): EPEVTQTPSHQVTQMGQEVILRCVPISNHLYFYWYRQILGQKVEFLVSFYNNEISEKSEIFDDQFSVERPDGSNFTLKIRSTKLEDSAMYFCASTAESNQPQHFGDGTRLSIL.

V usage is TRBV5-1 and J usage is TRBJ2-4; no firm D call. The CDR3 length is 13 residues. Germline values: CDR1 SGHRS, CDR2 YFSETQ. Trimming left V 1 base short and J 8 bases short, with 10 bases between. The CDR3 loop is CASSLRSGDIQYF. Here the CDR3 DNA reads TGCGCCAGCAGCTTGAGGTCAGGAGACATTCAGTACTTC.

The chain combines TRBV5-1 with TRBJ2-4; D possibly corresponds to TRBD2 (6 bases). The CDR3 consists of 15 residues. Germline CDR1 and CDR2: SGHRS and YFSETQ. The V end was cut by 4 bases, the J end by 0 bases, with 11 bases between. In DNA form, the CDR3 reads TGCGCCAGCAGCCCGCCGGGGGAAGCCAAAAACATTCAGTACTTC. It encodes CASSPPGEAKNIQYF.

The chain is built from TRBV6-5 and TRBJ2-3; D is undetermined. The CDR3 totals 15 residues. The V gene lost 4 bases and the J gene lost 1 base, with 12 bases spanning the gap. Per germline, CDR1 MNHEY and CDR2 SVGAGI. As DNA, the CDR3 is TGTGCCAGCAGTTCTAATTCGGCGGGCACAGATACGCAGTATTTT. Amino acid sequence: CASSSNSAGTDTQYF.

In its sample, this clonotype was seen a few times. This rearrangement joins TRBV6-5 to TRBJ1-2; TRBD1 is a possible D gene (5 bases). The CDR3 runs 15 residues. The V end was cut by 4 bases, the J end by 3 bases, with 15 bases between. The germline V gene encodes CDR1 MNHEY and CDR2 SVGAGI. CDR3 residues: CASSSLGGSYYGYTF. The CDR3 DNA sequence: TGTGCCAGCAGTTCTTTGGGGGGATCCTACTATGGCTACACCTTC.

In this sample, this clonotype turned up many times. V usage is TRBV7-2 and J usage is TRBJ1-3; D is unresolved. Trimming removed 1 base from V and 0 bases from J, with 13 bases in between. The CDR3 length is 17 residues. CDR1 and CDR2 (germline): SGHTA, FQGNSA. The CDR3 protein is CASSLVVSSLSGNTIYF. In DNA, the CDR3 is TGTGCCAGCAGCTTAGTTGTATCGTCTCTCTCTGGAAACACCATATATTTT.

This clonotype was observed a few times. This chain uses TRBV7-2 with TRBJ2-3; no reliable D call. V was clipped by 6 bases and J by 2 bases, with 6 bases between them. The CDR3 is made up of 12 amino acids. The germline V gene encodes CDR1 SGHTA and CDR2 FQGNSA. CDR3 coding DNA: TGTGCCAGCAGATTATACACAGATACGCAGTATTTT. It encodes CASRLYTDTQYF.

There are a few counts of this clonotype. This sequence joins TRBV29-1 and TRBJ2-5; the D is unclear. Germline V gene sequence: CDR1 SQVTM, CDR2 ANQGSEA. The CDR3 covers 10 residues. V dropped 4 bases and J dropped 2 bases, with 2 bases sitting between them. This CDR3 reads CSVAQETQYF. The CDR3 DNA is TGCAGCGTTGCACAAGAGACCCAGTACTTC.

This chain uses TRBV15 with TRBJ1-2; D is uncertain. Per germline, CDR1 LNHNV and CDR2 YYDKDF (reference sequence). V gave up 0 bases and J gave up 4 bases, with 21 bases separating them. CDR3 length: 18 residues. The CDR3, as DNA: TGTGCCACCAGCAGAGATTTAGTGGGGAGGGCTTCGGTCTATGGCTACACCTTC. Translating gives CATSRDLVGRASVYGYTF. Full variable domain (missing parts from reference TRBV15 and TRBJ1-2): DAMVIQNPRYQVTQFGKPVTLSCSQTLNHNVMYWYQQKSSQAPKLLFHYYDKDFNNEADTPDNFQSRRPNTSFCFLDIRSPGLGDTAMYLCATSRDLVGRASVYGYTFGSGTRLTVV.

This clonotype was observed a handful of times. V is TRBV6-6 and J is TRBJ1-2; D not certain. The germline V gene encodes CDR1 MNHNY and CDR2 SVGAGI (reference sequence). The germline V and J ends were trimmed by 8 bases and 4 bases, with 8 bases remaining between them. There are 11 residues in the CDR3. CDR3 DNA sequence: TGTGCCAGCGCCGACGGCTATGGCTACACCTTC. Residues: CASADGYGYTF.

The chain is built from TRBV12-3 or TRBV12-4 and TRBJ2-1; 7 bases match TRBD1. V was clipped by 5 bases and J by 4 bases; unmatched bases: 8. The CDR3 is 15 amino acids. The CDR3 coding sequence is TGTGCCAGCAGTCCGGGACAGAGGGCATACAATGAGCAGTTCTTC. This encodes CASSPGQRAYNEQFF.

This chain joins TRBV11-2 and TRBJ1-5, with D perhaps matching TRBD1 (6 bases). CDR1 is SGHAT, CDR2 FQNNGV, per germline. The CDR3 length is 15 residues. V dropped 1 base and J dropped 3 bases, with 10 bases sitting between them. The CDR3 nucleotides read TGTGCCAGCAGCTTAGGGGGGGCCTTCAATCAGCCCCAGCATTTT. Its protein product is CASSLGGAFNQPQHF.

The chain uses TRBV28 and TRBJ1-4; D is perhaps TRBD1 (6 bases). The CDR3 is made up of 14 amino acids. V was cut by 5 bases and J by 13 bases, with 20 bases left in between. CDR1 is MDHEN and CDR2 is SYDVKM in the germline V gene. The CDR3 DNA reads TGTGCCAGCAGTATAAACAGGGCCCAGGGAGGACTGTTTTTT. It encodes CASSINRAQGGLFF.

In this sample, this clonotype turned up many times. The chain combines TRBV28 with TRBJ1-2; TRBD1 might be the D (5 bases). V was trimmed by 3 bases and J by 8 bases, leaving 16 bases between them. Germline lookup yields CDR1 MDHEN and CDR2 SYDVKM. The CDR3 contains 14 residues. The CDR3 here is CASSFSGTRVGYTF. DNA for the CDR3: TGTGCCAGCAGTTTCTCCGGGACGAGGGTCGGCTACACCTTC.

V is TRBV4-1 and J is TRBJ2-7; 9 nucleotides agree with TRBD1. The V and J ends lost 5 bases and 4 bases, in that order; junction bases with no gene match: 6. The germline gives CDR1 MGHRA, CDR2 YSYEKL. The CDR3 length is 14 residues. Here the CDR3 DNA reads TGCGCCAGCAGCTTCCGGACAGGGGATTACGAGCAGTACTTC. Translated: CASSFRTGDYEQYF.

This clonotype was counted at least ten times. The rearrangement links TRBV5-1 to TRBJ1-1, with D perhaps matching TRBD1 (5 bases). The germline CDR1 and CDR2 sequences are SGHRS and YFSETQ. The CDR3 consists of 14 residues. The V end lost 1 base, the J end lost 2 bases, and 9 bases lay between the germline ends. As DNA, the CDR3 is TGCGCCAGCAGCTTGCGTCAGGGCAACACTGAAGCTTTCTTT. It yields the protein CASSLRQGNTEAFF.